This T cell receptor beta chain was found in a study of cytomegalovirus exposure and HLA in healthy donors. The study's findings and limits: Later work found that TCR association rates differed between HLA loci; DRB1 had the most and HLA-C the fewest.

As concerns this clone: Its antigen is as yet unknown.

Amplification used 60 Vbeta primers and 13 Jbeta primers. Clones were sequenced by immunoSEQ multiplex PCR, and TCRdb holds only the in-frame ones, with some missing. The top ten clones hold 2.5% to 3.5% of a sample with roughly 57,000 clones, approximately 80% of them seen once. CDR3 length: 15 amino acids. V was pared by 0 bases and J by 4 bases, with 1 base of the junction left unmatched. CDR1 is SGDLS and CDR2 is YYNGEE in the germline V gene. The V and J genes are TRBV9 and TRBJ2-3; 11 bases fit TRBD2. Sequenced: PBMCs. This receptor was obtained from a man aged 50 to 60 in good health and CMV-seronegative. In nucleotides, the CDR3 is TGTGCCAGCAGCGTAGGACTAGCGGGGTCAGATACGCAGTATTTT. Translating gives CASSVGLAGSDTQYF.